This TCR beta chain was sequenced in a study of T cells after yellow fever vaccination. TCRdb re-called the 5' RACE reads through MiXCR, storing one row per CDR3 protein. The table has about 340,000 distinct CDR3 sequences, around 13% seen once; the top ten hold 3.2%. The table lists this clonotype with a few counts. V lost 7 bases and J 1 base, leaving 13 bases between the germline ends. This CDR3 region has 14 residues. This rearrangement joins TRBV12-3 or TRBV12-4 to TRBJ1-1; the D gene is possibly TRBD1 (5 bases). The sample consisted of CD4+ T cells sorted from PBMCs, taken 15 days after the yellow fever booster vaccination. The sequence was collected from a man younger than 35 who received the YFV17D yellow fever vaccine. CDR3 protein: CASTTTAGNTEAFF. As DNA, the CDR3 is TGTGCCAGCACTACGACAGCCGGGAACACTGAAGCTTTCTTT.